The 14 T cell receptor beta chains given below trace back to one sample, sequenced in a study of T cells in women clearing cervical HPV infection. The method was immunoSEQ multiplex PCR; TCRdb's version includes in-frame clones alone and lacks a portion of them. The table lists about 20,000 clones. The sample comprised blood buffy coat. These receptors originate from a woman between 18 and 69 years old with a cervical HPV16 infection that either progressed to CIN3+ or cleared (not recorded which).

About this clone: The read ends 3 residues early relative to the CDR3; the germline J gene fills the gap. The chain employs TRBV2 and TRBJ1-4; 10 bases are shared with TRBD1. The ends lost 1 base at V and 5 bases at J; junction bases unmatched: 4. Germline values: CDR1 SNHLY, CDR2 FYNNEI. CDR3 length: 16 residues. CDR3 residues: CASSEVPGQGNEKLFF. CDR3 bases read: TGTGCCAGCAGTGAAGTACCGGGACAGGGGAATGAAAAA.

For this clone: With the read ending 3 residues before the CDR3 end, the germline J gene is used to fill in that end. The rearrangement uses TRBV5-1 and TRBJ2-3; 10 positions match TRBD2. CDR1 and CDR2 (germline): SGHRS, YFSETQ. The CDR3 length is 14 residues. The CDR3 loop is CASGIAGGGETQYF. The DNA read from the CDR3 is TGCGCCAGCGGTATAGCGGGAGGAGGAGAGACG.

As for this clone: The sequenced fragment ends 3 residues before the CDR3 boundary, so the rest is inferred from the germline J gene. This chain joins TRBV20-1 and TRBJ2-2; TRBD2 might be the D (6 bases). From germline, CDR1 is DFQATT and CDR2 SNEGSKA (reference sequence). The CDR3 covers 13 residues. V gave up 3 bases and J gave up 4 bases, with 9 bases separating them. The covered CDR3 bases are TGCAGTGCTAGCGCGGGGCTCACCGGGGAG. It specifies CSASAGLTGE. The whole CDR3 region reads CSASAGLTGELFF.

The CDR3 DNA, read in part, is TGCAGTGCTTCGACAGGGAGCTCCTACGAG. This encodes CSASTGSSYE. The entire CDR3 protein reads CSASTGSSYEQYF. The chain links TRBV20-1 to TRBJ2-7, with 7 bases lining up with TRBD1. Read data end 3 residues before the CDR3 end; the end is taken from the germline J gene. Losses at the gene ends were 5 bases for V and 0 bases for J; bases not matched to a gene: 4. CDR1 and CDR2 (germline): DFQATT, SNEGSKA (reference sequence). This CDR3 has 13 residues.

Points on this clone: The read comes to an end 3 residues before the CDR3 does, leaving the germline J gene to fill in the end. Other nucleotide sequences in the sample specify the same CDR3. V usage is TRBV5-1 and J usage is TRBJ2-3; D gene unclear. The CDR3 is made up of 12 amino acids. Germline lookup yields CDR1 SGHRS and CDR2 YFSETQ. The CDR3 DNA, read in part, is TGCGCCAGCAGCTTGGGTCTAGAGACG. Protein sequence: CASSLGLET. The CDR3, in full, reads CASSLGLETQYF.

A word on this clone: The read comes to an end 3 residues before the CDR3 does, leaving the germline J gene to fill in the end. This chain joins TRBV6-2 or TRBV6-3 and TRBJ1-2; a possible D gene is TRBD1 (5 bases). This CDR3 contains 15 residues. Germline CDR1 and CDR2: MNHEY and SVGEGT. The CDR3 DNA, read in part, is TGTGCCAGCAGTTACTGGGGCAGCTCCTACAATGAC. As protein: CASSYWGSSYND. Given in full, the CDR3 is CASSYWGSSYNDYTF.

On this clone itself: With the read ending 3 residues before the CDR3 end, the germline J gene is used to fill in that end. The chain combines TRBV18 with TRBJ1-1; 8 bases line up with TRBD1. After removal of 4 bases from V and 1 base from J, the junction contained 8 bases not matched to a gene. This CDR3 spans 16 amino acids. CDR1 and CDR2 (germline): KGHSH, LQKENI. The chain's CDR3 is CASSLGTGVSNTEAFF. Incomplete CDR3 DNA: TGTGCCAGCTCACTTGGGACAGGCGTTTCGAACACTGAA.

The part of the CDR3 DNA that was read is TGTGCCAGCAGTTACGGTCTTTGGCAGGGACAAAAGACC. Translating gives CASSYGLWQGQKT. The full CDR3 protein is CASSYGLWQGQKTQYF. The V call is TRBV6-2 or TRBV6-3, the J call TRBJ2-5; D is possibly TRBD1 (6 bases). The read falls 3 residues short of the CDR3 end, and the missing part is taken from the germline J gene. From germline, CDR1 is MNHEY and CDR2 SVGEGT. The CDR3 spans 16 residues. V was pared by 2 bases and J by 6 bases, with 19 bases between.

To note about this clone: The read comes to an end 3 residues before the CDR3 does, leaving the germline J gene to fill in the end. This sequence joins TRBV7-2 and TRBJ1-2; no reliable D call. CDR1 SGHTA and CDR2 FQGNSA come from the germline V gene. The CDR3 has 15 amino acids. CDR3 sequence: CASSLMLTDYNDYTF. The part of the CDR3 DNA that was read is TGTGCCAGCAGCTTAATGCTAACAGACTACAATGAC.

CDR3 DNA, as far as it was read: TGTGCCAGCAGTGAATCTACAGGGGCGAATGGT. Translation gives CASSESTGANG. The full CDR3 protein reads CASSESTGANGQYF. The V gene is TRBV2, the J gene TRBJ2-4; 7 nucleotides agree with TRBD1. The DNA ends 3 residues before the CDR3 does, and the rest of the CDR3 is filled in from the germline J gene. The CDR3 loop spans 14 amino acids. Germline V lookup: CDR1 SNHLY, CDR2 FYNNEI.

On this clone: The read terminates 3 residues before the CDR3 end, so the remaining end is supplied by the germline J gene. In the same sample, other DNA sequences code for this CDR3. This chain links TRBV7-3 with TRBJ1-3, with TRBD1 matching 7 bases. Germline lookup yields CDR1 SGHTA and CDR2 FQGTGA. Trimming at V came to 2 bases and at J to 4 bases, leaving 5 bases not matched to a gene. The CDR3 extends over 15 amino acids. The sequenced part of the CDR3 DNA is TGTGCCAGCAGCTTACAGGGGGAGAGGGGAAACACC. Amino acid sequence: CASSLQGERGNT. In full, the CDR3 is CASSLQGERGNTIYF.

Notes on this clone: One end of the junction does not line up with germline, which may come from a read error. The CDR3 end lies 3 residues beyond the end of the read and is filled in from the germline J gene. V usage is TRBV19 and J usage is TRBJ2-6, with TRBD1 matching 7 bases. Germline lookup yields CDR1 LNHDA and CDR2 SQIVND (reference sequence). This CDR3 spans 18 amino acids. The chain's CDR3 is CASTSGDRPISGANVLTF. CDR3 DNA (partial): TGTGCCAGTACCTCAGGGGACAGACCGATCTCTGGAGCCAACGTC.

As concerns this clone: Sequencing ends 3 residues short of the CDR3 end; the germline J gene provides the rest. V and J are TRBV5-6 and TRBJ1-5; D perhaps matches TRBD1 (5 bases). The CDR3 extends over 14 amino acids. V lost 0 bases and J lost 3, with 7 bases in between. CDR1 is SGHDT, CDR2 YYEEEE, per germline. The CDR3 here is CASSLAGNNQPQHF. The DNA read from the CDR3 is TGTGCCAGCAGCTTGGCAGGGAACAATCAGCCC.

A note on this clone: The missing CDR3 end, 3 residues past where the read stops, is filled in from the germline J gene. The V gene is TRBV19, the J gene TRBJ1-1; maybe TRBD1 (6 bases). Trimming shortened V by 8 bases and J by 1 base, and 17 bases separated the two germline ends. Germline V gives CDR1 LNHDA, CDR2 SQIVND (reference sequence). The CDR3 runs to 15 residues. The part of the CDR3 DNA that was read is TGTGCCAGTTGCAACCAGCAGGGGAGGAACACTGAA. Translated, it gives CASCNQQGRNTE. The entire CDR3 protein reads CASCNQQGRNTEAFF. Supplemented by reference TRBV19 and TRBJ1-1, the full variable domain reads DGGITQSPKYLFRKEGQNVTLSCEQNLNHDAMYWYRQDPGQGLRLIYYSQIVNDFQKGDIAEGYSVSREKKESFPLTVTSAQKNPTAFYLCASCNQQGRNTEAFFGQGTRLTVV.